This TCR beta chain derives from a study of OX40 agonist ivuxolimab in advanced cancers. Whole-study context: Cohort: about 80% men, mean age approximately 66, aged about 23 to 80.

To note about this clone: No antigen is known for it.

The CDR3 is 15 amino acids. The J segment lost 3 bases and the V segment lost 1 base, leaving 4 bases of the junction unmatched. Per the germline V gene, CDR1 is LGHNA and CDR2 is YNFKEQ. This table comes from immunoSEQ multiplex PCR, and its TCRdb copy is limited to in-frame clones, with some not included. The data show about 58,000 clones, with approximately 80% seen just once and over 0.6% held by the top ten. The study's findings and limits: The study found among the lowest clonal expansion in partial responders at 0.1-3.0 mg/kg.

This material consisted of CD4+ or CD8+ T cells sorted from blood, taken in a trial of the OX40 agonist ivuxolimab. The source is an adult with an advanced solid tumor such as melanoma, head and neck, liver or kidney cancer. This chain uses TRBV4-2 with TRBJ1-2; TRBD1 agrees at 8 bases. Here the CDR3 reads CASSQAGQGDYGYTF. The CDR3 DNA sequence: TGTGCCAGCAGCCAAGCAGGACAGGGAGACTATGGCTACACCTTC.